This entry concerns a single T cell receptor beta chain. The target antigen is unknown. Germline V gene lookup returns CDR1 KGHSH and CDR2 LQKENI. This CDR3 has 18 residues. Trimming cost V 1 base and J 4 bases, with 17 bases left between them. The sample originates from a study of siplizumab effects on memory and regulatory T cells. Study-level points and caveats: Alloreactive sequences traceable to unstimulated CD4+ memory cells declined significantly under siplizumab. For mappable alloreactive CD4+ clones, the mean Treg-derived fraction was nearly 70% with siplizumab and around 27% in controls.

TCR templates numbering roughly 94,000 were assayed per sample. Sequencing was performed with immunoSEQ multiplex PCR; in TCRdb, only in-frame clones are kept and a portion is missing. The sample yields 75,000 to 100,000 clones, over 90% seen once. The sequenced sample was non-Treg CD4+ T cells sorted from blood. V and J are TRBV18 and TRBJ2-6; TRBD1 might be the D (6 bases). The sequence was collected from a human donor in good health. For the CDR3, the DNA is TGTGCCAGCTCACCACGGGTTAATTCAGGGGCAGGGGCCAACGTCCTGACTTTC. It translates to CASSPRVNSGAGANVLTF.